The 10 T cell receptor beta chains in this list originate from one sample, sequenced in a study of cytomegalovirus exposure and HLA in healthy donors. The study ran its PCR with 60 Vbeta and 13 Jbeta primers. Method: immunoSEQ multiplex PCR; TCRdb's copy keeps in-frame clones and lacks some. The sample records roughly 110,000 clones, roughly four fifths being singletons. The source material was PBMCs. The receptor set was obtained from a male donor in good health and CMV-seropositive.

V gene TRBV10-3 combines with J gene TRBJ1-5; tentative D call: TRBD1 (5 bases). CDR1 is ENHRY, CDR2 SYGVKD, per germline. The CDR3 consists of 15 residues. V was cut by 8 bases and J by 3 bases, with 17 bases left in between. The DNA for the CDR3 is TGTGCCATCTCAAGGGCGGAGGGGCCCAATCAGCCCCAGCATTTT. Protein sequence: CAISRAEGPNQPQHF.

On this clone: The sample holds other DNA sequences that translate to the same CDR3. This chain joins TRBV18 and TRBJ2-7; 14 nucleotides match TRBD2. Germline CDR1 is KGHSH and CDR2 is LQKENI. This CDR3 contains 15 residues. V gave up 3 bases and J gave up 4 bases; unmatched junction bases: 2. In DNA, the CDR3 is TGTGCCAGCTCACCCGGGACTAGCGGGAGTTACGAGCAGTACTTC. It yields the protein CASSPGTSGSYEQYF.

V gene TRBV7-2 combines with J gene TRBJ2-2; D unresolved. Trimming pared 0 bases from V and 6 bases from J, leaving 8 bases between. Germline V lookup: CDR1 SGHTA, CDR2 FQGNSA. This CDR3 spans 14 amino acids. The CDR3 nucleotides are TGTGCCAGCAGCTTAGCCAGTGGTCCCGGGGAGCTGTTTTTT. It yields the protein CASSLASGPGELFF.

This chain uses TRBV25-1 with TRBJ2-7, with 7 nucleotides matching TRBD1. The V gene's germline CDR1 is MGHDK and CDR2 SYGVNS. The CDR3 spans 16 residues. Trimming cost V 5 bases and J 3 bases; bases outside gene matches: 13. The CDR3 here is CASSPKGTVDRYEQYF. CDR3 in DNA: TGTGCCAGCAGTCCCAAAGGGACAGTGGACCGCTACGAGCAGTACTTC.

The genes are TRBV6-5 and TRBJ2-7, with D possibly matching TRBD1 (7 bases). The germline gives CDR1 MNHEY, CDR2 SVGAGI. V lost 7 bases to trimming and J lost 5 bases, with 18 bases between them. This CDR3 has 14 residues. For the CDR3, the DNA is TGTGCCAGCAATATGGTTCAGGGGGGCCACGAGCAGTACTTC. Residues: CASNMVQGGHEQYF.

This clone came up a few times. V usage is TRBV4-2 and J usage is TRBJ1-2; 9 positions agree with TRBD1. J lost 6 bases, V lost 4 bases, and 9 bases had no gene match. The CDR3 spans 15 residues. Germline loops: CDR1 LGHNA, CDR2 YNFKEQ. The CDR3 region has the DNA TGTGCCAGCAGCCGCCCGGGACAGGGTATCGATGGCTACACCTTC. Amino acids: CASSRPGQGIDGYTF.

A few counts support this clone. The chain carries TRBV28 and TRBJ1-5; possible D gene TRBD1, 5 bases. V was cut by 5 bases and J by 10 bases, with 18 bases left in between. This CDR3 is built from 14 residues. Germline V gene data show CDR1 as MDHEN and CDR2 as SYDVKM. CDR3 sequence (DNA): TGTGCCAGCAGTCAAGGGGCGGGATTCAGCCCCCAGCATTTT. Amino acid sequence: CASSQGAGFSPQHF.

The V gene is TRBV29-1, the J gene TRBJ1-2, with D tentatively TRBD1 (6 bases). The CDR3 has 12 amino acids. Germline assignment: CDR1 SQVTM and CDR2 ANQGSEA. Trimming removed 7 bases from V and 4 bases from J, with 13 bases in between. The CDR3 coding sequence is TGCAGCGCGACCGGGACACCCTATGGCTACACCTTC. Amino acid sequence: CSATGTPYGYTF.

The rearrangement links TRBV6-6 to TRBJ1-5, with D possibly matching TRBD1 (6 bases). This CDR3 spans 15 amino acids. V shed 5 bases and J shed 2 bases, with 13 bases lying between them. The germline CDR1 and CDR2 sequences are MNHNY and SVGAGI (reference sequence). Here the CDR3 reads CASSLQGQGNQPQHF. The CDR3 coding sequence is TGTGCCAGCAGTCTACAGGGTCAGGGCAATCAGCCCCAGCATTTT.

This clone has just one count. This chain joins TRBV7-3 and TRBJ2-1, with 7 nucleotides matching TRBD2. CDR1 is SGHTA, CDR2 FQGTGA, per germline. CDR3 length: 16 residues. Trimming at V came to 2 bases and at J to 2 bases, leaving 6 bases not matched to a gene. CDR3 coding DNA: TGTGCCAGCAGCTTATTGGCGGGGGTTACCTACAATGAGCAGTTCTTC. This sequence encodes CASSLLAGVTYNEQFF. The full variable domain, its missing parts supplied by reference TRBV7-3 and TRBJ2-1, is GAGVSQTPSNKVTEKGKYVELRCDPISGHTALYWYRQSLGQGPEFLIYFQGTGAADDSGLPNDRFFAVRPEGSVSTLKIQRTERGDSAVYLCASSLLAGVTYNEQFFGPGTRLTVL.